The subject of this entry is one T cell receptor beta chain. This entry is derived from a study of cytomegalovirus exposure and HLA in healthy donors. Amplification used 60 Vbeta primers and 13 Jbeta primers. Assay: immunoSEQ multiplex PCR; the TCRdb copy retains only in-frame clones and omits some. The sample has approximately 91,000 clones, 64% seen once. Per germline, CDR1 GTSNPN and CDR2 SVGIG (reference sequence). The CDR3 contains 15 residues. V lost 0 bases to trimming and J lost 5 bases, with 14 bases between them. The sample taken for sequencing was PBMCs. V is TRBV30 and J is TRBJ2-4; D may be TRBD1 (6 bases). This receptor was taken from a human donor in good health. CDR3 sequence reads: CAWSVRGHGQNIQYF. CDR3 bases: TGTGCCTGGAGTGTACGGGGACATGGGCAAAACATTCAGTACTTC.